These 12 T cell receptor beta chains originate from one sample sequenced in a study of cytomegalovirus exposure and HLA in healthy donors. Both 60 Vbeta primers and 13 Jbeta primers went into the PCR. Some clones are missing from TCRdb's copy, which holds only in-frame ones; the method was immunoSEQ multiplex PCR. There are around 150,000 clones in the sample; less than 85% occur only once, and around 4% lies in the top ten. The specimen sequenced was PBMCs. These receptor sequences come from a man in his forties in good health and CMV-seronegative.

V and J are TRBV9 and TRBJ2-5; 13 nucleotides line up with TRBD2. Losses at the gene ends were 4 bases for V and 1 base for J; bases not matched to a gene: 10. This CDR3 has 18 residues. Germline CDR1 and CDR2: SGDLS and YYNGEE. For the CDR3, the DNA is TGTGCCAGCAGCTCTCAGACTAGCGGGGGGTCCTTCCAAGAGACCCAGTACTTC. Protein product: CASSSQTSGGSFQETQYF.

The chain carries TRBV14 and TRBJ2-2; 9 nucleotides match TRBD1. The length of the CDR3 is 16 residues. V was pared by 3 bases and J by 4 bases, with 6 bases of the junction left unmatched. CDR1 and CDR2 (germline): SGHDN, FVKESK. CDR3 DNA: TGTGCCAGCAGCCAGCCCGGGACAGGGTTCACCGGGGAGCTGTTTTTT. Translation gives CASSQPGTGFTGELFF.

This clone was seen just once. The chain uses TRBV13 and TRBJ1-6; unclear D gene. The CDR3 is made up of 11 amino acids. Germline assignment: CDR1 PRHDT and CDR2 FYEKMQ (reference sequence). V was shortened by 0 bases and J by 16 bases, with 7 bases between the two germline ends. The chain's CDR3 is CASSLGTKLHF. CDR3 nucleotides: TGTGCCAGCAGCTTAGGCACAAAGCTCCACTTT.

This clone was seen more than once but under ten times. This sequence joins TRBV11-3 and TRBJ2-2, with D perhaps TRBD1 (5 bases). This CDR3 spans 13 amino acids. The ends were cut back, 1 base at V and 9 bases at J, with 9 bases in the middle. The germline V gene has CDR1 SGHNT and CDR2 YENEEA. CDR3 nucleotide sequence: TGTGCCAGCAGCTTAGTACCGGACAGGGAGCTGTTTTTT. Its protein is CASSLVPDRELFF.

The chain joins TRBV28 to TRBJ2-1; 9 nucleotides line up with TRBD2. The CDR3 runs 15 residues. Germline CDR1 reads MDHEN; CDR2 reads SYDVKM. V was pared by 2 bases and J by 7 bases, with 6 bases of the junction left unmatched. For the CDR3, the DNA is TGTGCCAGCAGTTTAGGCGGGGGGGCTTGGAATGAGCAGTTCTTC. It specifies CASSLGGGAWNEQFF.

About this clone itself: Compared with germline, one end of the junction differs, possibly owing to a read error. The rearrangement joins TRBV16 to TRBJ2-7, with TRBD1 matching over 7 bases. Germline V gives CDR1 KGHSY, CDR2 FQNENV. The CDR3 is 13 residues long. CDR3 bases: TGTGCCAGCAGCCAATCCCGCGCGGAGACAGGGTCCTTC. It codes for CASSQSRAETGSF. The variable domain in full, completed from reference TRBV16 and TRBJ2-7, reads GEEVAQTPKHLVRGEGQKAKLYCAPIKGHSYVFWYQQVLKNEFKFLISFQNENVFDETGMPKERFSAKCLPNSPCSLEIQATKLEDSAVYFCASSQSRAETGSFGPGTRLTVT.

The chain is built from TRBV7-9 and TRBJ1-1; no clear D gene. Per the germline V gene, CDR1 is SEHNR and CDR2 is FQNEAQ (reference sequence). This CDR3 has 13 residues. The V and J ends lost 1 base and 4 bases respectively, with 7 bases between them. The CDR3 here is CASSLEEFTEAFF. In DNA form, the CDR3 reads TGTGCCAGCAGCTTAGAGGAGTTCACTGAAGCTTTCTTT.

The table lists this clone with a few counts. This sequence joins TRBV28 and TRBJ2-5; 11 bases align to TRBD2. The CDR3 extends over 16 amino acids. Germline assignment: CDR1 MDHEN and CDR2 SYDVKM. V was clipped by 5 bases and J by 2 bases; unmatched bases: 7. CDR3 region: CASSQSGTSGQETQYF. The CDR3, as DNA: TGTGCCAGCAGTCAATCCGGGACTAGCGGTCAAGAGACCCAGTACTTC.

The CDR3 DNA sequence: TGTGCCAGCAGTTTACTGGTTGGTCAGGGCTACGAGCAGTACTTC. This codes for CASSLLVGQGYEQYF. The chain joins TRBV27 to TRBJ2-5; D possibly corresponds to TRBD1 (5 bases). The closer fit of TRBJ2-7 to the DNA end suggests the J call may be wrong. This CDR3 is 15 amino acids long. In germline, CDR1 is MNHEY, CDR2 SMNVEV (reference sequence).

This chain connects TRBV7-2 to TRBJ1-5; 8 bases map to TRBD1. Germline values: CDR1 SGHTA, CDR2 FQGNSA. This CDR3 is 19 amino acids long. Unmatched junction bases numbered 12, after V lost 2 bases and J lost 0 bases. The DNA of the CDR3 is TGTGCCAGCAGCTTACGTGTCGGGACAGGATCTAATAGCAATCAGCCCCAGCATTTT. This encodes CASSLRVGTGSNSNQPQHF.

The V gene is TRBV2, the J gene TRBJ2-1, with D unresolved. Germline lookup yields CDR1 SNHLY and CDR2 FYNNEI. Trimming shortened V by 8 bases and J by 9 bases, and 5 bases separated the two germline ends. CDR3 size: 9 residues. Here the CDR3 DNA reads TGTGCCAGCCGCGGTGAGCAGTTCTTC. This codes for CASRGEQFF. The whole variable domain, remainder taken from reference TRBV2 and TRBJ2-1, is EPEVTQTPSHQVTQMGQEVILRCVPISNHLYFYWYRQILGQKVEFLVSFYNNEISEKSEIFDDQFSVERPDGSNFTLKIRSTKLEDSAMYFCASRGEQFFGPGTRLTVL.

This sequence joins TRBV21-1 and TRBJ1-1; whether TRBD1, the table's D call, matches the DNA was not checked. TRBV21-1 is termed a pseudogene. The CDR3 runs to 14 residues. The CDR3 coding sequence is TGTGCCAGCAGGGCGGGACAGGAGAACACTGAAGCTTTCTTT. This gives the protein CASRAGQENTEAFF.